This entry lists 23 T cell receptor beta chains sequenced from one sample in a study of T cells in women clearing cervical HPV infection. The repertoire was sequenced with immunoSEQ multiplex PCR; TCRdb's copy has only in-frame clones and lacks some. The sample yields over 25,000 clones, of which the top ten take up about 23%. What was sequenced was blood buffy coat. These receptors were taken from a woman between 18 and 70 years old with a cervical HPV16 infection that either progressed to CIN3+ or cleared (not recorded which).

Worth noting for this clone: The read ends 3 residues shy of where the CDR3 ends; the end is completed using the germline J gene. The chain couples TRBV6-2 or TRBV6-3 to TRBJ2-1, with 8 positions matching TRBD2. The CDR3 runs 14 residues. From germline, CDR1 is MNHEY and CDR2 SVGEGT. V trimming: 4 bases; J trimming: 2 bases; junction bases outside the gene matches: 1. The CDR3 DNA, read in part, is TGTGCCAGCAGTTTTAGCGGGACCTACAATGAG. It encodes CASSFSGTYNE. The entire CDR3 protein is CASSFSGTYNEQFF.

On this clone itself: The CDR3 end lies 3 residues beyond the end of the read and is filled in from the germline J gene. The rearrangement uses TRBV20-1 and TRBJ2-3; D is possibly TRBD1 (6 bases). CDR1 and CDR2 from the germline V gene are DFQATT and SNEGSKA (reference sequence). This CDR3 is 13 amino acids long. Trimming removed 4 bases from V and 5 bases from J, with 13 bases in between. This CDR3 is CSANGQSVDTQYF. The part of the CDR3 DNA that was read is TGCAGTGCTAACGGACAGTCGGTAGATACG.

Concerning this clone itself: The read terminates 3 residues before the CDR3 end, so the remaining end is supplied by the germline J gene. The chain joins TRBV2 to TRBJ1-1, with D unclear. Trimming removed 7 bases from V and 4 bases from J, with 10 bases in between. The germline gives CDR1 SNHLY, CDR2 FYNNEI. CDR3 length: 12 residues. CDR3 region: CASMSGPTEAFF. CDR3 bases read: TGTGCCAGCATGTCTGGGCCCACTGAA.

About this clone: The sequenced fragment ends 3 residues before the CDR3 boundary, so the rest is inferred from the germline J gene. The chain couples TRBV7-9 to TRBJ1-3; D unresolved. V gave up 5 bases and J gave up 0 bases, with 8 bases separating them. This CDR3 has 14 residues. Germline V gives CDR1 SEHNR, CDR2 FQNEAQ (reference sequence). The CDR3 sequence is CASSLDNSGNTIYF. The CDR3 DNA, read in part, is TGTGCCAGCAGCCTTGACAACTCTGGAAACACC.

The sequenced CDR3 bases are TGTGCCAGCAGTTATCGGGGGGAAGGC. Protein: CASSYRGEG. The CDR3, in full, reads CASSYRGEGYTF. The rearrangement joins TRBV6-2 or TRBV6-3 to TRBJ1-2; possibly TRBD1 for D (5 bases). The observed sequence ends 3 residues before the CDR3 terminus, with the missing tail filled in from the germline J gene. CDR1 and CDR2 (germline): MNHEY, SVGEGT. There are 12 residues in the CDR3.

With regard to this clone: Read data end 3 residues before the CDR3 end; the end is taken from the germline J gene. J is TRBJ2-2 and V is TRBV13; TRBD2 agrees at 9 bases. CDR1 PRHDT and CDR2 FYEKMQ come from the germline V gene (reference sequence). The CDR3 has 18 residues. J gave up 6 bases and V 5 bases, and 16 bases lay outside the gene matches. The sequenced CDR3 bases are TGTGCCAGCAGCCAAGAGGTCCTAGCGGGAATTATTGCCGGGGAG. It specifies CASSQEVLAGIIAGE. The full CDR3 protein is CASSQEVLAGIIAGELFF.

With respect to this clone: The read falls 3 residues short of the CDR3 end, and the missing part is taken from the germline J gene. This chain uses TRBV7-9 with TRBJ2-6; D unclear. Germline V gene sequence: CDR1 SEHNR, CDR2 FQNEAQ (reference sequence). This CDR3 has 14 residues. V lost 7 bases to trimming and J lost 4 bases, with 11 bases between them. The sequenced CDR3 bases are TGTGCCAGCACGGGTGGATCCGGGGCCAACGTC. Its translation is CASTGGSGANV. The complete CDR3 reads CASTGGSGANVLTF.

On this clone itself: One end of the junction varies from germline; a read error may be responsible. Coverage ceases 3 residues before the CDR3 finishes, and the germline J gene fills in the end. This chain uses TRBV7-7 with TRBJ2-6, with D uncertain. Germline values: CDR1 SSHAT, CDR2 FNYEAQ (reference sequence). The length of the CDR3 is 17 residues. The CDR3 sequence: CASSLNNGLSGANVLTF. The CDR3 bases that were read are TGTGCTAGCAGCTTAAACAACGGGTTATCTGGGGCCAACGTC.

Concerning this clone itself: From the germline J gene comes the end of the CDR3, since the read stops 3 residues before it. This rearrangement joins TRBV7-6 to TRBJ1-1, with D possibly TRBD1 on 5 matching bases. V was cut by 1 base and J by 3 bases, with 9 bases left in between. The CDR3 extends over 14 amino acids. Per the germline V gene, CDR1 is SGHVS and CDR2 is FNYEAQ. Partial CDR3 DNA: TGTGCCAGCAGCTTAGACGGGGGGGACACTGAA. It encodes CASSLDGGDTE. The CDR3 in its entirety is CASSLDGGDTEAFF.

Points on this clone: The DNA ends 3 residues before the CDR3 does, and the rest of the CDR3 is filled in from the germline J gene. V is TRBV28 and J is TRBJ2-7, with 8 bases fitting TRBD1. Losses at the gene ends were 4 bases for V and 5 bases for J; bases not matched to a gene: 10. Germline lookup yields CDR1 MDHEN and CDR2 SYDVKM. The CDR3 has 15 amino acids. CDR3 amino acids: CASSSGQGNIHEQYF. CDR3 bases read: TGTGCCAGCAGTTCCGGACAGGGCAATATCCACGAG.

With respect to this clone: The observed sequence ends 3 residues before the CDR3 terminus, with the missing tail filled in from the germline J gene. The chain couples TRBV19 to TRBJ2-2; D possibly uses TRBD1 or TRBD2 (6 bases each). The germline V gene has CDR1 LNHDA and CDR2 SQIVND (reference sequence). The CDR3 runs 13 residues. This chain's CDR3 is CASTAGEDEKLFF. CDR3 DNA, as far as it was read: TGTGCCAGTACAGCAGGGGAGGATGAAAAG.

On this clone: With the read ending 3 residues before the CDR3 end, the germline J gene is used to fill in that end. The V call is TRBV7-8, the J call TRBJ2-3; D gene ambiguous. The germline V gene has CDR1 SGHVS and CDR2 FQNEAQ. The V gene lost 5 bases and the J gene lost 5 bases, with 11 bases spanning the gap. The CDR3 is 13 residues long. The CDR3 sequence: CASSQNLGDTQYF. Partial CDR3 DNA: TGTGCCAGCAGCCAAAACCTCGGAGATACG. Full variable domain (rest looked up from reference TRBV7-8 and TRBJ2-3): GAGVSQSPRYKVAKRGQDVALRCDPISGHVSLFWYQQALGQGPEFLTYFQNEAQLDKSGLPSDRFFAERPEGSVSTLKIQRTQQEDSAVYLCASSQNLGDTQYFGPGTRLTVL.

Note on this clone: The read comes to an end 3 residues before the CDR3 does, leaving the germline J gene to fill in the end. V is TRBV4-2 and J is TRBJ2-3; TRBD2 matches 9 bases. CDR3 length equals 17 residues. Germline loops: CDR1 LGHNA, CDR2 YNFKEQ. V lost 4 bases to trimming and J lost 2 bases; unmatched junction nucleotides: 10. Here the CDR3 reads CASSPPSVAGATDTQYF. The sequenced part of the CDR3 DNA is TGTGCCAGCAGCCCCCCGTCAGTAGCGGGAGCCACAGATACG.

A word on this clone: The CDR3 end falls 3 residues outside the read, so it is completed with the germline J gene. This chain links TRBV5-1 with TRBJ2-1; 12 nucleotides match TRBD1. This CDR3 is 14 amino acids long. V lost 3 bases and J lost 8; bases outside the gene matches: 3. Germline V gene sequence: CDR1 SGHRS, CDR2 YFSETQ. The sequenced CDR3 bases are TGCGCCAGCAGCTGGGGACAGGGGGCGGATGAG. Amino acid sequence: CASSWGQGADE. The full-length CDR3 reads as CASSWGQGADEQFF. The whole variable domain, remainder taken from reference TRBV5-1 and TRBJ2-1, is KAGVTQTPRYLIKTRGQQVTLSCSPISGHRSVSWYQQTPGQGLQFLFEYFSETQRNKGNFPGRFSGRQFSNSRSEMNVSTLELGDSALYLCASSWGQGADEQFFGPGTRLTVL.

Comment on this clone: The read terminates 3 residues before the CDR3 end, so the remaining end is supplied by the germline J gene. The chain recombines TRBV6-1 with TRBJ2-5, with 7 bases that match TRBD1. The ends lost 3 bases at V and 5 bases at J; junction bases unmatched: 0. The CDR3 has 12 amino acids. CDR1 and CDR2 from the germline V gene are MNHNS and SASEGT. CDR3 bases read: TGTGCCAGCAGTGACAGGGGGGAGACC. Amino acid sequence: CASSDRGET. In full, the CDR3 reads CASSDRGETQYF.

Notes on this clone: The observed sequence ends 3 residues before the CDR3 terminus, with the missing tail filled in from the germline J gene. The chain recombines TRBV20-1 with TRBJ2-7; 7 bases are a match to TRBD2. The CDR3 loop spans 14 amino acids. The V gene's germline CDR1 is DFQATT and CDR2 SNEGSKA (reference sequence). The junction had 5 bases not matched to a gene; V was cut back by 0 bases and J by 3 bases. The CDR3: CSARDWSSGYEQYF. CDR3 DNA (partial): TGCAGTGCTAGAGATTGGTCTAGCGGCTACGAG.

Comments on this clone: The read gets to within 3 residues of the CDR3 end, and the germline J gene fills in the rest. This chain links TRBV5-1 with TRBJ1-1; TRBD1 agrees at 7 bases. CDR1 is SGHRS and CDR2 is YFSETQ in the germline V gene. CDR3 length: 13 residues. V lost 3 bases, J lost 6 bases, and 5 bases stayed unmatched. CDR3 DNA (partial): TGCGCCAGCAGCTCTTACAGGGGTTCTGAA. The encoded protein is CASSSYRGSE. The complete CDR3 protein is CASSSYRGSEAFF.

About this clone itself: The read finishes 3 residues shy of the CDR3 end, and the germline J gene is used to complete it. The rearrangement joins TRBV20-1 to TRBJ1-4; D is ambiguous. The length of the CDR3 is 13 residues. Germline V gene lookup returns CDR1 DFQATT and CDR2 SNEGSKA (reference sequence). V was pared by 3 bases and J by 8 bases, with 13 bases between. The DNA read from the CDR3 is TGCAGTGCTAGCGGTGGTTTAGGGGAAAAA. It specifies CSASGGLGEK. The CDR3 in full is CSASGGLGEKLFF.

As concerns this clone: The read ends 3 residues before the CDR3 terminus; that terminus is restored from the germline J gene. The chain links TRBV10-3 to TRBJ2-7; TRBD1 matches 11 bases. The germline CDR1 and CDR2 sequences are ENHRY and SYGVKD. This CDR3 spans 16 amino acids. V lost 3 bases to trimming and J lost 3 bases; unmatched junction nucleotides: 7. The CDR3 loop is CAISDLAGTGGYEQYF. The sequenced part of the CDR3 DNA is TGTGCCATCAGTGACCTCGCGGGGACAGGGGGCTACGAG.

Note on this clone: With the read ending 3 residues before the CDR3 end, the germline J gene is used to fill in that end. The chain links TRBV2 to TRBJ2-2, with a tentative D call TRBD2 (5 bases). Trimming took 7 bases from V and 6 from J, leaving 18 bases between them. The CDR3 consists of 15 residues. Germline values: CDR1 SNHLY, CDR2 FYNNEI. The CDR3 region is CASTLGLNTAGELFF. The CDR3 DNA, read in part, is TGTGCCAGCACACTAGGACTGAACACAGCCGGGGAG.

With respect to this clone: The read ends 3 residues early relative to the CDR3; the germline J gene fills the gap. The J gene is TRBJ2-1, the V gene TRBV20-1, with TRBD2 identical over 9 bases. From germline, CDR1 is DFQATT and CDR2 SNEGSKA (reference sequence). Germline trimming cut 0 bases from V and 0 bases from J; bases unmatched to any gene: 6. The CDR3 has 17 residues. CDR3 DNA, as far as it was read: TGCAGTGCTAGAGATACTCTTAGCGGGAGCTCCTACAATGAG. Residues: CSARDTLSGSSYNE. The full CDR3 is CSARDTLSGSSYNEQFF.

This CDR3 is CAWSQGDGQPQHF. The part of the CDR3 DNA that was read is TGTGCCTGGAGTCAAGGGGATGGTCAGCCC. The rearrangement joins TRBV30 to TRBJ1-5; weak D call: TRBD1 (5 bases). Sequencing ends 3 residues short of the CDR3 end; the germline J gene provides the rest. Trimming shortened V by 2 bases and J by 6 bases, and 11 bases separated the two germline ends. Per germline, CDR1 GTSNPN and CDR2 SVGIG (reference sequence). The CDR3 runs 13 residues. Using reference TRBV30 and TRBJ1-5 for the parts outside the CDR3, the full variable domain is SQTIHQWPATLVQPVGSPLSLECTVEGTSNPNLYWYRQAAGRGLQLLFYSVGIGQISSEVPQNLSASRPQDRQFILSSKKLLLSDSGFYLCAWSQGDGQPQHFGDGTRLSIL.

A word on this clone: The read terminates 3 residues before the CDR3 end, so the remaining end is supplied by the germline J gene. The chain uses TRBV20-1 and TRBJ1-1; D unresolved. The germline V and J ends were trimmed by 4 bases and 1 base, with 10 bases remaining between them. This CDR3 comprises 13 residues. Germline V CDR1 and CDR2: DFQATT, SNEGSKA (reference sequence). Incomplete CDR3 DNA: TGCAGTGCTATCTTGACGGGGAACACTGAA. As protein: CSAILTGNTE. The full CDR3 reads CSAILTGNTEAFF.